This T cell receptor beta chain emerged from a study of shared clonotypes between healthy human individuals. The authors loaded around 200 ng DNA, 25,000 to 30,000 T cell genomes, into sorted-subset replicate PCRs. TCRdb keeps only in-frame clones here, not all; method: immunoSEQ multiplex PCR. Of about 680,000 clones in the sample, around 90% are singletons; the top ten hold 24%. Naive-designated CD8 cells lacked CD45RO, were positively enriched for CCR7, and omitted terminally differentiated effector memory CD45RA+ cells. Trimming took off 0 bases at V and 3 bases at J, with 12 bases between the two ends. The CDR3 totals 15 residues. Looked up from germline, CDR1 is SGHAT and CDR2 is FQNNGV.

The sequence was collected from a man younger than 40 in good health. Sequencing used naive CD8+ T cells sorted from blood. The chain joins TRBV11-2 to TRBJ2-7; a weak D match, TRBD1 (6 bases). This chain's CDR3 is CASSLETGDHYEQYF. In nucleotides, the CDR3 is TGTGCCAGCAGCTTAGAGACAGGCGACCACTACGAGCAGTACTTC.